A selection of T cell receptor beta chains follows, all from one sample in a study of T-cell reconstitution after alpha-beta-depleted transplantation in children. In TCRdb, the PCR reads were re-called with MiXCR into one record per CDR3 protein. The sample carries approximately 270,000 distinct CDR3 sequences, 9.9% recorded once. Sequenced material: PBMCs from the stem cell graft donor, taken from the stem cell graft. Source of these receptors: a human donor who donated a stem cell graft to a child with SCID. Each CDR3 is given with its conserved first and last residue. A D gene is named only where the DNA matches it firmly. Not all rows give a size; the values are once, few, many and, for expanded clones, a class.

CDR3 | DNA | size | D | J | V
CASSQHGERMGGYTF | TGTGCCAGCAGCCAACATGGGGAGCGAATGGGTGGCTACACCTTC | NA | NA | TRBJ1-2 | TRBV3-1
CASSEQGSANYGYTF | TGTGCCAGCAGTGAACAGGGTTCCGCTAACTATGGCTACACCTTC | NA | NA | TRBJ1-2 | TRBV2
CASRLDRSSYEQYF | TGTGCCAGTAGGTTGGACAGGAGCTCCTACGAGCAGTACTTC | many | TRBD1 | TRBJ2-7 | TRBV19
CASSPRTGLNEKLFF | TGTGCCAGCAGTCCCCGGACAGGACTTAATGAAAAACTGTTTTTT | many | TRBD1 | TRBJ1-4 | TRBV12-3/TRBV12-4
CASSFGTGTGGELFF | TGTGCCAGCAGCTTCGGGACAGGAACAGGGGGGGAGCTGTTTTTT | few | TRBD1 | TRBJ2-2 | TRBV7-2
CASSLDQRLSYNEQFF | TGCGCCAGCAGCTTGGACCAGCGTCTCTCCTACAATGAGCAGTTCTTC | few | NA | TRBJ2-1 | TRBV5-1
CASSRDRSPETQYF | TGCGCCAGCAGCCGGGACAGGAGCCCAGAGACCCAGTACTTC | NA | TRBD1 | TRBJ2-5 | TRBV5-1
CASSQDRNNSPLHF | TGTGCCAGCAGCCAAGACAGAAATAATTCACCCCTCCACTTT | NA | NA | TRBJ1-6 | TRBV7-8
CASRDRETQYF | TGTGCCAGCAGGGACAGGGAGACCCAGTACTTC | many | TRBD1 | TRBJ2-5 | TRBV12-3/TRBV12-4
CASSLRQETQYF | TGTGCCAGCAGTCTTCGGCAGGAGACCCAGTACTTC | many | NA | TRBJ2-5 | TRBV5-1
CSVGTYTQYF | TGCAGTGTTGGTACCTATACGCAGTATTTT | NA | NA | TRBJ2-3 | TRBV20-1
CASSSSSGTSGGYEQYF | TGTGCCAGCAGCTCCAGCAGCGGGACTAGCGGGGGCTACGAGCAGTACTTC | few | TRBD2 | TRBJ2-7 | TRBV7-9
CASSHAGTGEETQYF | TGTGCCAGCAGCCATGCCGGGACAGGGGAAGAGACCCAGTACTTC | many | TRBD1 | TRBJ2-5 | TRBV4-2
CASSQEKQPYNEQFF | TGCGCCAGCAGCCAAGAAAAGCAGCCCTACAATGAGCAGTTCTTC | few | NA | TRBJ2-1 | TRBV4-1
CASSKRRDGYEQYF | TGTGCCAGCTCTAAAAGGCGGGACGGTTACGAGCAGTACTTC | many | NA | TRBJ2-7 | TRBV6-1
CASSLGIGQADGYTF | TGTGCCAGCAGCTTAGGTATAGGCCAGGCTGACGGCTACACCTTC | few | NA | TRBJ1-2 | TRBV7-9
CASSYQYLSSYEQYF | TGTGCCAGCAGTTACCAATACCTATCTTCCTACGAGCAGTACTTC | NA | NA | TRBJ2-7 | TRBV6-5
CASQTEAGTDTQYF | TGTGCCAGTCAAACCGAAGCGGGCACAGATACGCAGTATTTT | many | NA | TRBJ2-3 | TRBV19
CSSWGLARGNTGELFF | TGCAGCTCCTGGGGCCTAGCGCGGGGGAACACCGGGGAGCTGTTTTTT | NA | NA | TRBJ2-2 | TRBV20-1
CASSRLTGYEQYF | TGTGCCAGCAGCCGTCTCACCGGTTACGAGCAGTACTTC | NA | NA | TRBJ2-7 | TRBV5-6
CASSLVTYEQYF | TGTGCCAGCAGCTTGGTAACCTACGAGCAGTACTTC | many | NA | TRBJ2-7 | TRBV5-8
CAISPAAGGHNEQFF | TGTGCCATCAGTCCCGCCGCGGGGGGGCACAATGAGCAGTTCTTC | NA | TRBD2 | TRBJ2-1 | TRBV12-3/TRBV12-4
CASSLTLGDTQYF | TGTGCCAGCAGCTTAACCTTGGGAGATACGCAGTATTTT | NA | NA | TRBJ2-3 | TRBV7-9
CASSLRGTGVGEQFF | TGCGCCAGCAGCTTGCGGGGGACCGGCGTGGGTGAGCAGTTCTTC | few | NA | TRBJ2-1 | TRBV5-1
CASRQGIAETEAFF | TGTGCCAGTAGACAGGGGATCGCCGAGACTGAAGCTTTCTTT | NA | TRBD1 | TRBJ1-1 | TRBV19
CASTEGGKRSEQYF | TGTGCCAGCACTGAGGGGGGAAAAAGAAGCGAGCAGTACTTC | many | NA | TRBJ2-7 | TRBV28
CASSFDAYSYEQYF | TGCGCCAGCAGCTTCGACGCCTACTCCTACGAGCAGTACTTC | NA | NA | TRBJ2-7 | TRBV5-1
CANGNGHEQYF | TGTGCCAATGGTAACGGGCACGAGCAGTACTTC | few | NA | TRBJ2-7 | TRBV7-9
CASRKTGSGTGELFF | TGTGCCAGCAGGAAGACAGGGTCGGGCACCGGGGAGCTGTTTTTT | few | TRBD1 | TRBJ2-2 | TRBV2
CASSELWVPNTEAFF | TGTGCCAGCAGTGAACTTTGGGTCCCTAACACTGAAGCTTTCTTT | few | NA | TRBJ1-1 | TRBV6-1
CASSLSLAGGPYEQYF | TGTGCCAGCAGCTTAAGTCTAGCGGGGGGACCGTACGAGCAGTACTTC | NA | TRBD2 | TRBJ2-7 | TRBV13
CSARGLKMPNYGYTF | TGCAGTGCTAGAGGTCTAAAGATGCCTAACTATGGCTACACCTTC | few | NA | TRBJ1-2 | TRBV20-1
CASSLGRWGDEQYF | TGCGCCAGCAGCCTGGGACGGTGGGGGGACGAGCAGTACTTC | NA | NA | TRBJ2-7 | TRBV5-1
CASSVGGWKQQETQYF | TGCGCCAGCAGCGTTGGAGGTTGGAAGCAGCAAGAGACCCAGTACTTC | NA | NA | TRBJ2-5 | TRBV5-1
CASSDVLGGGNEQFF | TGTGCCAGCAGTGATGTCTTAGGGGGGGGCAATGAGCAGTTCTTC | NA | NA | TRBJ2-1 | TRBV2
CASSFATGSDYEQYF | TGCGCCAGCAGCTTCGCTACAGGCTCTGACTACGAGCAGTACTTC | many | NA | TRBJ2-7 | TRBV5-1
CASSWGGSNNEQFF | TGTGCCAGCAGCTGGGGGGGATCGAACAATGAGCAGTTCTTC | few | TRBD2 | TRBJ2-1 | TRBV7-3
CASSLTGNRGFPYEQYF | TGTGCCAGCAGCCTTACCGGCAACAGGGGGTTCCCCTACGAGCAGTACTTC | few | TRBD1 | TRBJ2-7 | TRBV3-1
CASSTLSTNEKLFF | TGTGCCAGCAGCACCCTCTCAACTAATGAAAAACTGTTTTTT | NA | NA | TRBJ1-4 | TRBV3-1
CASGNPGIQPQHF | TGTGCCAGTGGAAACCCAGGGATTCAGCCCCAGCATTTT | few | NA | TRBJ1-5 | TRBV27
CASSSSGGHSYEQYF | TGTGCCAGCAGTTCTAGCGGGGGTCACTCCTACGAGCAGTACTTC | many | TRBD2 | TRBJ2-7 | TRBV12-3/TRBV12-4
CASSFSPGRSGGETQYF | TGTGCCAGCAGCTTTTCCCCGGGTCGATCTGGGGGGGAGACCCAGTACTTC | few | NA | TRBJ2-5 | TRBV9
CASSPTGRFDTEAFF | TGTGCCAGCAGCCCGACAGGTCGATTCGACACTGAAGCTTTCTTT | NA | NA | TRBJ1-1 | TRBV5-8
CAISGLAETQYF | TGTGCCATCAGTGGACTAGCAGAGACCCAGTACTTC | many | TRBD2 | TRBJ2-5 | TRBV10-3
CASSQTGGGADTQYF | TGTGCCAGCAGCCAAACGGGCGGGGGGGCAGATACGCAGTATTTT | few | TRBD2 | TRBJ2-3 | TRBV7-3
CASSETDNYEQYF | TGTGCCAGCTCAGAGACAGACAACTACGAGCAGTACTTC | many | NA | TRBJ2-7 | TRBV18
CATSSGGYGYTF | TGCGCCACCAGTTCCGGCGGCTATGGCTACACCTTC | many | NA | TRBJ1-2 | TRBV4-1
CASSLVGLTGNTIYF | TGTGCCAGCAGCTTAGTGGGGTTGACAGGAAACACCATATATTTT | NA | NA | TRBJ1-3 | TRBV7-8
CASSPTGEPQHF | TGTGCCAGCTCCCCGACCGGGGAGCCCCAGCATTTT | NA | NA | TRBJ1-5 | TRBV18